A selection of T cell receptor beta chains follows, all from one sample in a study of OX40 agonist ivuxolimab in advanced cancers. Generated by immunoSEQ multiplex PCR, the TCRdb table keeps only in-frame clones and is missing some. The sample lists about 51,000 clones; about 88% were seen once. The material was CD4+ or CD8+ T cells sorted from blood, obtained in a trial of the OX40 agonist ivuxolimab. The receptors derive from an adult with an advanced solid tumor such as melanoma, head and neck, liver or kidney cancer. Both conserved end residues are part of each CDR3. A D gene is named only where the DNA matches it firmly. The size field is filled for only some rows; it gives once, few, many or a size class.

CDR3nt,CDR3aa,d_gene,j_gene,v_gene,abundance
TGTGCCAGCAGCACGGGACTGAATTACGAGCAGTACTTC,CASSTGLNYEQYF,NA,TRBJ2-7,TRBV9,NA
TGTGCCAGCAGCATTGGACTAGCGGCGACCGGGGAGCTGTTTTTT,CASSIGLAATGELFF,TRBD2,TRBJ2-2,TRBV6-5,NA
TGTGCCAGCAGATCCCCCGGGGGGCGATCAGATACGCAGTATTTT,CASRSPGGRSDTQYF,NA,TRBJ2-3,TRBV6-5,NA
TGTGCCAGCAGGCCCCCGGGACAGGGGGCCTGGGAGCAGTACTTC,CASRPPGQGAWEQYF,TRBD1,TRBJ2-7,TRBV6-5,NA
TGCAGCCTTACGGGGACAGGGACTAGGAATGAGCAGTTCTTC,CSLTGTGTRNEQFF,NA,TRBJ2-1,TRBV29-1,NA
TGTGCCAGCAGCTTAAGTCAGCCCCCCGGGGAGCTGTTTTTT,CASSLSQPPGELFF,NA,TRBJ2-2,TRBV7-3,NA
TGTGCCAGCAGAAGTGTCCTTCAGGGTCTGGACAGGGGGGACTATGGCTACACCTTC,CASRSVLQGLDRGDYGYTF,TRBD1,TRBJ1-2,TRBV28,NA
TGTGCCAGCAGCTCCGGGACAGGGGCAGGCAATGAGCAGTTCTTC,CASSSGTGAGNEQFF,NA,TRBJ2-1,TRBV21-1,NA
TGCGCCAGCAGCGATACTAGCGGGCCTGACGAGCAGTACTTC,CASSDTSGPDEQYF,TRBD2,TRBJ2-7,TRBV5-1,NA
TGCGCCAGCAGCCAAGTTACTCCCAGGGGAAATTCACCCCTCCACTTT,CASSQVTPRGNSPLHF,NA,TRBJ1-6,TRBV4-1,NA
TGTGCCAGCAGCTTATTCGAGACTTCGACTGAGCAGTTCTTC,CASSLFETSTEQFF,NA,TRBJ2-1,TRBV27,NA
TGTGCCAGCGCCACCAGGGGTTCTGGGGCCAACGTCCTGACTTTC,CASATRGSGANVLTF,NA,TRBJ2-6,TRBV28,NA
TGTGCCAGCATCCGAGTAGGGCAGGGCGGCAATCAGCCCCAGCATTTT,CASIRVGQGGNQPQHF,NA,TRBJ1-5,TRBV28,NA
TGTGCCTGGAGTAGGACTGTCGGCACCGGGGAGCTGTTTTTT,CAWSRTVGTGELFF,NA,TRBJ2-2,TRBV30,NA
TGTGCCAGCAGCCCCCTGGACTGGACTAGCACAGATACGCAGTATTTT,CASSPLDWTSTDTQYF,NA,TRBJ2-3,TRBV9,NA
TGTGCCAGCAGTGATCTTTGGGCGACATGGAACATTCAGTACTTC,CASSDLWATWNIQYF,NA,TRBJ2-4,TRBV2,NA
TGTGCCAGCCAAATAGAACCCTCGCGGGAAAAACTGTTTTTT,CASQIEPSREKLFF,NA,TRBJ1-4,TRBV6-1,NA
TGTGCCAGCAGCCCTATTAATTCACCCCTCCACTTT,CASSPINSPLHF,NA,TRBJ1-6,TRBV7-9,NA
TGTGCCAGCAGCTTGGGCCTAGCGGGACGCACAGATACGCAGTATTTT,CASSLGLAGRTDTQYF,TRBD2,TRBJ2-3,TRBV5-6,NA
TGTGCCAGCAGTTATCGAACCTTGGACACTGAAGCTTTCTTT,CASSYRTLDTEAFF,NA,TRBJ1-1,TRBV6-5,NA
TGTGCCAGCAGCCGGGGCAGGGGGAATGGTTCACCCCTCCACTTT,CASSRGRGNGSPLHF,TRBD1,TRBJ1-6,TRBV16,NA
TGTGCCAGCAGCTTGGGAGGGGGCCAAGAGACCCAGTACTTC,CASSLGGGQETQYF,NA,TRBJ2-5,TRBV7-9,NA
TGTGCCAGCAGCTCCCACATGGAGAACACCGGGGAGCTGTTTTTT,CASSSHMENTGELFF,NA,TRBJ2-2,TRBV7-8,once
TGTGCCAGCAGCCCCGGACAGGGAGGTTCACCCCTCCACTTT,CASSPGQGGSPLHF,TRBD1,TRBJ1-6,TRBV7-3,NA
TGTGCCAGCAGCGACAAAGGGGACACTGAAGCTTTCTTT,CASSDKGDTEAFF,NA,TRBJ1-1,TRBV21-1,NA
TGTGCCAGCAGCAAAGACAGGGGGGCCAGGACCGGGGAGCTGTTTTTT,CASSKDRGARTGELFF,TRBD1,TRBJ2-2,TRBV5-6,NA
TGTGCCAGCAGCCCAAGGGGTCCAGGGGAGCAGTATTTT,CASSPRGPGEQYF,NA,TRBJ2-3,TRBV7-6,NA
TGTGCCAGCAGCTTAGCGGAAGATACGCAGTATTTT,CASSLAEDTQYF,NA,TRBJ2-3,TRBV11-2,NA
TGTGCCAGCAGTATAAGGACAGTTCGTAATGAAAAACTGTTTTTT,CASSIRTVRNEKLFF,NA,TRBJ1-4,TRBV28,NA
TGTGCCAGCAGCTTAAATTGGGGTGCAGATACGCAGTATTTT,CASSLNWGADTQYF,NA,TRBJ2-3,TRBV11-3,NA
TGTGCCAGCTCACCAGGGTCGGATTCCCCCTCACGCGAGCAGTACTTC,CASSPGSDSPSREQYF,NA,TRBJ2-7,TRBV18,NA
TGTGCCAGCAGCTTAGCGGGGGCCTACGAGCAGTACTTC,CASSLAGAYEQYF,NA,TRBJ2-7,TRBV11-2,NA
TGTGCCAGCAGTCGGGCCGGGACCTTCTACGAGCAGTACTTC,CASSRAGTFYEQYF,NA,TRBJ2-7,TRBV6-5,NA
TGCAGCGTATGGGACAGGAAAAACATTCAGTACTTC,CSVWDRKNIQYF,TRBD1,TRBJ2-4,TRBV29-1,NA
TGTGCCAGCAGTTACGGGGGAGTCCAAGAGACCCAGTACTTC,CASSYGGVQETQYF,NA,TRBJ2-5,TRBV6-6,once
TGTGCCAGCAGTTTGTACGGCCCTATGGGGAGTGAGCAGTTCTTC,CASSLYGPMGSEQFF,NA,TRBJ2-1,TRBV28,NA
TGTGCCAGTAGTATAGGACAGGGGTGGCTAAATGAGCAGTTCTTC,CASSIGQGWLNEQFF,TRBD1,TRBJ2-1,TRBV19,NA
TGTGCCAGCAGCGAGGGCCATCAGCCCCAGCATTTT,CASSEGHQPQHF,NA,TRBJ1-5,TRBV9,NA
TGTGCCAGCAGGATGACAGATTACGAGCAGTACTTC,CASRMTDYEQYF,NA,TRBJ2-7,TRBV28,NA
TGTGCCAGCAAGCCCTGGGGGACAGGGGCATCCTACGAGCAGTACTTC,CASKPWGTGASYEQYF,TRBD1,TRBJ2-7,TRBV28,once
TGTGCCAGCAGCCCCCAAAATGACGAGCAGTACTTC,CASSPQNDEQYF,NA,TRBJ2-7,TRBV28,NA
TGTGCCAGCAGTTCAGGACAGAGCCAGTACTTC,CASSSGQSQYF,NA,TRBJ2-5,TRBV6-6,NA
TGTGCCAGCAGCCTCTGGGCAGGGGGCTTCAATGAGCAGTTCTTC,CASSLWAGGFNEQFF,TRBD1,TRBJ2-1,TRBV7-2,few
TGTGCCAGTAGTATCGGAGAAGGACGTACCTCTGGAAACACCATATATTTT,CASSIGEGRTSGNTIYF,NA,TRBJ1-3,TRBV19,NA
TGTGCCAGCAGCTTCCCCGGAGGGGCAATTATGAACACTGAAGCTTTCTTT,CASSFPGGAIMNTEAFF,NA,TRBJ1-1,TRBV5-5,NA
TGTGCCAGCAGTGTGTGGACAGGGTCCGATGAGCAGTTCTTC,CASSVWTGSDEQFF,TRBD1,TRBJ2-1,TRBV25-1,NA
TGTGCCAGCCATGAGGCCCCGCTAGCGGGAGCTTTCTACCCTTACAATGAGCAGTTCTTC,CASHEAPLAGAFYPYNEQFF,TRBD2,TRBJ2-1,TRBV19,NA
TGTGCCAGCAGCTTAGGGACTAGGACTAGCACAGATACGCAGTATTTT,CASSLGTRTSTDTQYF,TRBD2,TRBJ2-3,TRBV7-6,NA
TGTGCCAGCAGCTTAAGCGGGACCTACAATGAGCAGTTCTTC,CASSLSGTYNEQFF,NA,TRBJ2-1,TRBV7-3,NA
TGCGCCAGCAGCCCCTGGACAGGGGCCGCCGCGAACACCGGGGAGCTGTTTTTT,CASSPWTGAAANTGELFF,TRBD1,TRBJ2-2,TRBV5-1,NA
TGTGCCAGCAGCTTAGAGGGACAGGTCTCTGGTACGCAGTATTTT,CASSLEGQVSGTQYF,TRBD1,TRBJ2-3,TRBV7-9,NA
TGTGCCACCAGCAGGGGGGCAAGCGAGACCCACTACGAGCAGTACTTC,CATSRGASETHYEQYF,NA,TRBJ2-7,TRBV15,NA
TGTGCCAGCAGTTACCAAGGGACAGGGGGGTCACCCCTCCACTTT,CASSYQGTGGSPLHF,TRBD1,TRBJ1-6,TRBV6-6,NA
TGTGCCAGTAGCCCCGCGAAGGGACGGCTAGCTTTCTTT,CASSPAKGRLAFF,NA,TRBJ1-1,TRBV19,NA
TGTGCCAGCAGCTTAGCGGTGGGGACACCTTATAGCAATCAGCCCCAGCATTTT,CASSLAVGTPYSNQPQHF,NA,TRBJ1-5,TRBV7-6,NA